The 12 T cell receptor beta chains listed next were all sequenced from one sample in a study of T cells in Graves' hyperthyroidism and ophthalmopathy. TCR beta CDR3 region amplification was performed from RNA transcripts. HTBI primers were used for first-round RT-PCR of the TCR CDR3. TCRdb reprocessed the multiplex PCR reads with MiXCR, giving one entry per CDR3 protein. The sample contains about 250,000 distinct CDR3 sequences, 22% of which appear only once. Sequencing used blood. The receptors stem from a man aged 30-40 years with Graves' ophthalmopathy.

This clonotype was detected ten times or more. The V call is TRBV30, the J call TRBJ2-7; 8 positions agree with TRBD1. Germline V CDR1 and CDR2: GTSNPN, SVGIG (reference sequence). The CDR3 contains 12 residues. V lost 1 base to trimming and J lost 6 bases; unmatched junction nucleotides: 2. Here the CDR3 DNA reads TGTGCCTGGAGTGGGGACAGGTTCGAGCAGTACTTC. It translates to CAWSGDRFEQYF.

The sample holds many counts of this clonotype. CDR3 nucleotide sequence: TGTGCCAGCACCCCCGTCGGGAGCAACACCGGGGAGCTGTTTTTT. This gives the protein CASTPVGSNTGELFF. The chain carries TRBV2 and TRBJ2-2, with D perhaps matching TRBD2 (6 bases). Germline CDR1 and CDR2: SNHLY and FYNNEI. V lost 7 bases and J lost 2, with 14 bases in between. The length of the CDR3 is 15 residues. Based on the CDR3 plus reference TRBV2 and TRBJ2-2, the full variable domain is EPEVTQTPSHQVTQMGQEVILRCVPISNHLYFYWYRQILGQKVEFLVSFYNNEISEKSEIFDDQFSVERPDGSNFTLKIRSTKLEDSAMYFCASTPVGSNTGELFFGEGSRLTVL.

This clonotype was observed a few times. The chain has TRBV18 and TRBJ1-6; 8 bases agree with TRBD1. CDR1 is KGHSH and CDR2 is LQKENI in the germline V gene. V lost 3 bases and J lost 10; bases outside the gene matches: 5. CDR3 length equals 14 residues. CDR3: CASSPGQGLSPLHF. DNA for the CDR3: TGTGCCAGCTCACCCGGACAGGGATTATCACCCCTCCACTTT.

This clonotype was counted between two and nine times. This chain uses TRBV28 with TRBJ2-3; 12 bases match TRBD2. Trimming took 6 bases from V and 2 from J; bases not matched to a gene: 12. Per germline, CDR1 MDHEN and CDR2 SYDVKM. The CDR3 contains 18 residues. In DNA, the CDR3 is TGTGCCAGCAGCCGAATTACCGGACTAGCGGGGCACACAGATACGCAGTATTTT. Protein: CASSRITGLAGHTDTQYF.

The chain carries TRBV9 and TRBJ2-1, with D possibly being TRBD2 (5 bases). This CDR3 region has 15 residues. Germline CDR1 SGDLS, CDR2 YYNGEE. Trimming left V 0 bases short and J 2 bases short, with 9 bases between. CDR3 in amino acids: CASSVGSVPYNEQFF. CDR3 DNA: TGTGCCAGCAGCGTAGGTAGCGTCCCCTACAATGAGCAGTTCTTC.

This clonotype was seen at least ten times. V and J are TRBV19 and TRBJ1-2, with a weak D call TRBD1 (6 bases). The CDR3 is 14 amino acids. The V and J ends lost 4 bases and 4 bases respectively, with 13 bases between them. Germline CDR1 LNHDA, CDR2 SQIVND (reference sequence). The CDR3 here is CASSKAGQRYGYTF. In DNA form, the CDR3 reads TGTGCCAGTAGTAAAGCCGGACAGCGCTATGGCTACACCTTC.

The chain couples TRBV28 to TRBJ1-3, with 7 nucleotides matching TRBD1. The V gene's germline CDR1 is MDHEN and CDR2 SYDVKM. V trimming: 3 bases; J trimming: 6 bases; junction bases outside the gene matches: 2. The length of the CDR3 is 13 residues. The CDR3 nucleotides read TGTGCCAGCAGTTTTACAGGGGAAAACACCATATATTTT. The encoded protein is CASSFTGENTIYF.

This clonotype has just a few counts. J is TRBJ1-2 and V is TRBV6-1; D is perhaps TRBD1 (5 bases). Trimming took 7 bases from V and 3 from J, leaving 15 bases between them. CDR1 and CDR2 (germline): MNHNS, SASEGT. The CDR3 has 14 residues. The CDR3 DNA reads TGTGCCAGCACCCGGGACGAAGGAGACTATGGCTACACCTTC. Protein: CASTRDEGDYGYTF.

In this sample, this clonotype turned up a few times. This CDR3 is missing its conserved last phenylalanine or tryptophan, likely due to a read error. CDR3 protein: CSATDRLVEQYL. CDR3 nucleotides: TGCAGTGCGACTGACAGATTGGTCGAGCAGTACCTC. V is TRBV20-1 and J is TRBJ2-7; D might be TRBD1 (5 bases). Looked up from germline, CDR1 is DFQATT and CDR2 is SNEGSKA (reference sequence). The CDR3 length is 12 residues. With 6 bases removed from V and 6 bases from J, the gap between germline ends came to 15 bases.

The rearrangement joins TRBV12-3 or TRBV12-4 to TRBJ1-5; TRBD1 might be the D (6 bases). This CDR3 is built from 15 residues. Trimming cost V 3 bases and J 7 bases, with 16 bases left between them. The CDR3 loop reads CASSFWGGDSQPQHF. The CDR3, as DNA: TGTGCCAGCAGTTTCTGGGGGGGCGACAGCCAGCCCCAGCATTTT.

The sample holds many counts of this clonotype. V and J are TRBV28 and TRBJ2-7; the D call may be TRBD1 or TRBD2 (6 bases each). The CDR3 length is 14 residues. Per the germline V gene, CDR1 is MDHEN and CDR2 is SYDVKM. Trimming stripped 7 bases from V and 4 bases from J, with 17 bases between. DNA for the CDR3: TGTGCCAGCAACACAGAAAGGGGGGTATACGAGCAGTACTTC. Translated, it gives CASNTERGVYEQYF.

This chain joins TRBV5-1 and TRBJ1-3, with D unclear. Trimming took 4 bases from V and 2 from J, leaving 10 bases between them. The CDR3 spans 14 residues. CDR1 SGHRS and CDR2 YFSETQ come from the germline V gene. This CDR3 reads CASSPSLTGNTIYF. CDR3 nucleotide sequence: TGCGCCAGCAGCCCGTCACTTACTGGAAACACCATATATTTT.